A single sample is the source of the 19 T cell receptor beta chains below, sequenced in a study of response to subunit inactivated influenza vaccine. MiXCR was run by TCRdb on the RT-PCR reads, yielding one entry per CDR3 protein. The sample shows 450,000 to 600,000 distinct CDR3 sequences, 6% to 9% of them seen only once. Sequencing used PBMCs from blood, obtained less than 30 months after vaccination. These receptor sequences come from a man between 45 and 75 years old who received an inactivated influenza vaccine.

This clonotype occurred many times. The chain uses TRBV6-1 and TRBJ1-3, with unresolved D. The CDR3 sequence is 15 residues long. Trimming removed 2 bases from V and 0 bases from J, with 8 bases in between. The germline V gene encodes CDR1 MNHNS and CDR2 SASEGT. For the CDR3, the DNA is TGTGCCAGCAGTGAAATGGAGAGCTCTGGAAACACCATATATTTT. Its translation is CASSEMESSGNTIYF.

This clonotype was counted a few times. V usage is TRBV28 and J usage is TRBJ2-5; a possible D gene is TRBD2 (6 bases). Trimming took off 6 bases at V and 1 base at J, with 12 bases between the two ends. The CDR3 runs 14 residues. Germline V CDR1 and CDR2: MDHEN, SYDVKM. The CDR3 bases are TGTGCCAGCAGCATAGTAGCGGTCCAAGAGACCCAGTACTTC. It codes for CASSIVAVQETQYF.

In its sample, this clonotype was seen a few times. The chain links TRBV7-6 to TRBJ1-1; TRBD1 agrees at 7 bases. This CDR3 is built from 15 residues. J was trimmed by 1 base and V by 5 bases; bases with no gene match: 7. Germline V CDR1 and CDR2: SGHVS, FNYEAQ. The CDR3 DNA is TGTGCCAGCAGCGCCCCGGACAGGCGGAACACTGAAGCTTTCTTT. This translates into CASSAPDRRNTEAFF. The variable domain in full, with the rest retrieved from reference TRBV7-6 and TRBJ1-1, is GAGVSQSPRYKVTKRGQDVALRCDPISGHVSLYWYRQALGQGPEFLTYFNYEAQQDKSGLPNDRFSAERPEGSISTLTIQRTEQRDSAMYRCASSAPDRRNTEAFFGQGTRLTVV.

This clonotype was counted a few times. This chain joins TRBV7-9 and TRBJ1-5, with a tentative D call TRBD1 (6 bases). The CDR3 extends over 14 amino acids. The V end lost 0 bases, the J end lost 6 bases, and 9 bases lay between the germline ends. Germline-derived CDR1 and CDR2 are SEHNR and FQNEAQ (reference sequence). CDR3 sequence (DNA): TGTGCCAGCAGCTTAGCGGGGGGCAGTCAGCCCCAGCATTTT. Protein: CASSLAGGSQPQHF. Full variable domain (missing parts from reference TRBV7-9 and TRBJ1-5): DTGVSQNPRHKITKRGQNVTFRCDPISEHNRLYWYRQTLGQGPEFLTYFQNEAQLEKSRLLSDRFSAERPKGSFSTLEIQRTEQGDSAMYLCASSLAGGSQPQHFGDGTRLSIL.

Remarks on this clonotype: At one end, the junction sequence differs from germline, possibly due to a read error. The rearrangement links TRBV7-7 to TRBJ2-7; D is possibly TRBD2 (5 bases). CDR1 and CDR2 (germline): SSHAT, FNYEAQ (reference sequence). The CDR3 is 14 amino acids. CDR3 loop: CASSPLGNPYEQYF. The DNA of the CDR3 is TGTGCTAGCAGCCCACTAGGGAATCCCTACGAGCAGTACTTC. Full variable domain (missing parts from reference TRBV7-7 and TRBJ2-7): GAGVSQSPRYKVTKRGQDVTLRCDPISSHATLYWYQQALGQGPEFLTYFNYEAQPDKSGLPSDRFSAERPEGSISTLTIQRTEQRDSAMYRCASSPLGNPYEQYFGPGTRLTVT.

V and J are TRBV10-3 and TRBJ1-1; a weak D match, TRBD1 (5 bases). Germline CDR1 ENHRY, CDR2 SYGVKD. This CDR3 is 13 amino acids long. Trimming removed 11 bases at V and 5 bases at J, with 18 bases between. The chain's CDR3 is CAVEQEEGTEAFF. The CDR3 DNA reads as TGTGCCGTAGAACAGGAAGAGGGAACTGAAGCTTTCTTT.

The rearrangement uses TRBV7-9 and TRBJ2-3, with 10 bases fitting TRBD2. Germline V lookup: CDR1 SEHNR, CDR2 FQNEAQ (reference sequence). J was trimmed by 2 bases and V by 7 bases; bases with no gene match: 3. CDR3 size: 14 residues. This CDR3 reads CASTGTSDTDTQYF. DNA for the CDR3: TGTGCCAGCACCGGGACTAGCGACACAGATACGCAGTATTTT.

This clonotype has a count of ten or more. This sequence joins TRBV12-3 or TRBV12-4 and TRBJ1-5; D gene uncertain. The V gene lost 2 bases and the J gene lost 4 bases, with 9 bases spanning the gap. The CDR3 totals 14 residues. Written as DNA, the CDR3 is TGTGCCAGCAGTTTAAGGCCAGAAAATCAGCCCCAGCATTTT. Translated, it gives CASSLRPENQPQHF.

This chain joins TRBV27 and TRBJ1-1; 9 bases are shared with TRBD1. V lost 8 bases and J lost 4; bases outside the gene matches: 17. Germline assignment: CDR1 MNHEY and CDR2 SMNVEV (reference sequence). The CDR3 covers 17 residues. The CDR3 nucleotides are TGTGCCAGCTCCCGGACCGGGACAGGGCGTCGTCCCACTGAAGCTTTCTTT. Its translation: CASSRTGTGRRPTEAFF.

This clonotype was counted once. Mismatch with germline at one junction end may stem from a read error. This chain links TRBV5-1 with TRBJ2-5; no firm D call. The CDR3 contains 13 residues. CDR1 SGHRS and CDR2 YFSETQ come from the germline V gene. The CDR3 DNA follows: TGCGCCAGCAGCTTGGGGGCAGAAGAGACCGAGTACTTC. Amino acids: CASSLGAEETEYF.

The V call is TRBV20-1, the J call TRBJ2-3; no definite D call. V lost 4 bases and J 6 bases, leaving 11 bases between the germline ends. The CDR3 extends over 12 amino acids. Per germline, CDR1 DFQATT and CDR2 SNEGSKA (reference sequence). The CDR3 is CSANLYSDTQYF. The CDR3 region has the DNA TGCAGTGCTAATTTATATTCGGATACGCAGTATTTT.

This clonotype came up a few times. This chain connects TRBV4-3 to TRBJ1-5, with D uncertain. The CDR3 totals 15 residues. Trimming shortened V by 0 bases and J by 2 bases, and 8 bases separated the two germline ends. Germline CDR1 and CDR2: LGHNA and YSLEER. The CDR3 spells CASSQDMVGNQPQHF. DNA for the CDR3: TGCGCCAGCAGCCAAGATATGGTCGGCAATCAGCCCCAGCATTTT.

This clonotype has more than one count but fewer than ten. This chain links TRBV6-1 with TRBJ2-7; 9 bases fit TRBD1. This CDR3 has 16 residues. V was clipped by 6 bases and J by 3 bases; unmatched bases: 12. The germline CDR1 and CDR2 sequences are MNHNS and SASEGT. This chain's CDR3 is CASSRTRDRVYYEQYF. DNA for the CDR3: TGTGCCAGCAGCCGAACCCGGGACAGGGTTTACTACGAGCAGTACTTC.

This clonotype was seen a handful of times. This chain links TRBV20-1 with TRBJ2-2; D is possibly TRBD2 (6 bases). The CDR3 extends over 15 amino acids. CDR1 and CDR2 (germline): DFQATT, SNEGSKA (reference sequence). V lost 4 bases and J lost 2, with 14 bases in between. DNA for the CDR3: TGCAGTGCTACACCCGGGACTTATAACACCGGGGAGCTGTTTTTT. Its translation: CSATPGTYNTGELFF.

The rearrangement joins TRBV7-3 to TRBJ2-3; TRBD2 aligns across 10 bases. CDR3 length equals 17 residues. Unmatched junction bases numbered 8, after V lost 0 bases and J lost 5 bases. CDR1 and CDR2 from the germline V gene are SGHTA and FQGTGA. The CDR3 DNA sequence: TGTGCCAGCAGCTTAACGAGGGTAGCGGGAGGAAGAGATACGCAGTATTTT. This translates into CASSLTRVAGGRDTQYF. Full variable domain (rest looked up from reference TRBV7-3 and TRBJ2-3): GAGVSQTPSNKVTEKGKYVELRCDPISGHTALYWYRQSLGQGPEFLIYFQGTGAADDSGLPNDRFFAVRPEGSVSTLKIQRTERGDSAVYLCASSLTRVAGGRDTQYFGPGTRLTVL.

V is TRBV6-2 or TRBV6-3 and J is TRBJ1-1; TRBD1 is a possible D gene (5 bases). There are 14 residues in the CDR3. Trimming removed 4 bases from V and 3 bases from J, with 12 bases in between. CDR1 and CDR2 (germline): MNHEY, SVGEGT. The CDR3 reads CASSFTGRDTEAFF. The CDR3 DNA sequence: TGTGCCAGCAGTTTTACAGGACGGGACACTGAAGCTTTCTTT.

This clonotype was counted many times. This rearrangement joins TRBV20-1 to TRBJ2-7, with D hard to call. Germline CDR1 is DFQATT and CDR2 is SNEGSKA (reference sequence). The CDR3 contains 14 residues. V lost 0 bases and J 6 bases, leaving 15 bases between the germline ends. This CDR3 is CSARDFRVQLEQYF. DNA of the CDR3: TGCAGTGCTAGAGATTTCCGGGTCCAGCTCGAGCAGTACTTC.

This clonotype showed up just a few times. V usage is TRBV5-1 and J usage is TRBJ2-3, with a tentative D call TRBD1 (6 bases). Germline lookup yields CDR1 SGHRS and CDR2 YFSETQ. The CDR3 has 18 residues. Deletions cut 0 bases from V and 5 bases from J, with 22 bases between. The CDR3 region has the DNA TGCGCCAGCAGCTTGGGTCCACGGTGGCAGGGGAATCAAGATACGCAGTATTTT. The encoded protein is CASSLGPRWQGNQDTQYF.

This clonotype turned up a few times. The chain has TRBV3-1 and TRBJ2-5; 9 bases match TRBD2. After removal of 6 bases from V and 1 base from J, the junction contained 12 bases not matched to a gene. Per the germline V gene, CDR1 is LGHDT and CDR2 is YNNKEL (reference sequence). This CDR3 region has 17 residues. CDR3 residues: CASRRAGGGAGQETQYF. The CDR3 nucleotides are TGTGCCAGCAGGCGAGCCGGCGGGGGGGCGGGCCAAGAGACCCAGTACTTC.